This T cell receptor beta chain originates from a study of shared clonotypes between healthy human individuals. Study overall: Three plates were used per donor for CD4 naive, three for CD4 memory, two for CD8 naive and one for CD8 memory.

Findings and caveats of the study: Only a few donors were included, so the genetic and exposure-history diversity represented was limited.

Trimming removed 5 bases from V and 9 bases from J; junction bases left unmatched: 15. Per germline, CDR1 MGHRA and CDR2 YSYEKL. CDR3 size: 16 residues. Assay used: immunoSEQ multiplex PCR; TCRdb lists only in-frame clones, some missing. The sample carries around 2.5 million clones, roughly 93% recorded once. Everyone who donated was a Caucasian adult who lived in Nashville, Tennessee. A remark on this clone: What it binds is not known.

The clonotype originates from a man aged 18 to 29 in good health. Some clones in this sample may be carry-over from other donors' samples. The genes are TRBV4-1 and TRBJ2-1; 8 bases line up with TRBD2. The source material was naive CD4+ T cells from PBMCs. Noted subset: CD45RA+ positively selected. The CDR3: CASSSVISGIWGEQFF. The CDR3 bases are TGCGCCAGCAGCAGCGTTATTAGCGGGATTTGGGGTGAGCAGTTCTTC.